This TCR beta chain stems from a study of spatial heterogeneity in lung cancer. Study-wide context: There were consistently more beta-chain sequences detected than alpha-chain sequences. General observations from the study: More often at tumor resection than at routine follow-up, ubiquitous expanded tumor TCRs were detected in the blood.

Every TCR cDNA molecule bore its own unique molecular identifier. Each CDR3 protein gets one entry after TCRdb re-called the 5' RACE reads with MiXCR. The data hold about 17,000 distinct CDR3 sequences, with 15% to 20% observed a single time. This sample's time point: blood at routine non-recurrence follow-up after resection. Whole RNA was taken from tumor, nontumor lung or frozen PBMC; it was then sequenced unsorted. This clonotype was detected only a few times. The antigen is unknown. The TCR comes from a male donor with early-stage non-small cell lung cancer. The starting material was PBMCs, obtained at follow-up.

The CDR3 DNA reads TGCGCCAGCAGCTACGGACAGGGGCCAGATACGCAGTATTTT. Translation gives CASSYGQGPDTQYF. The rearrangement links TRBV5-1 to TRBJ2-3, with 9 bases fitting TRBD1. Germline V gives CDR1 SGHRS, CDR2 YFSETQ. This CDR3 contains 14 residues. The V segment lost 3 bases and the J segment 4 bases; nucleotides outside the gene matches: 3.